This entry lists 22 T cell receptor beta chains sequenced from one sample in a study of blood T cell repertoires in COVID-19. Produced via immunoSEQ multiplex PCR; TCRdb's table is partial and in-frame only. The table lists around 300,000 clones, 85% to 90% of them singletons, with roughly 6.1% in the top ten. Sequenced material: peripheral blood. The receptors shown here come from a woman in her 50s with COVID-19, enrolled during active disease.

CDR3 sequence (DNA): TGTGCCAGCAGTGTGTCTAGCGGGAGCGGCGGGGAGCTGTTTTTT. Translated: CASSVSSGSGGELFF. V gene TRBV2 combines with J gene TRBJ2-2, with 10 bases aligning to TRBD2. Germline V lookup: CDR1 SNHLY, CDR2 FYNNEI. The V gene end was trimmed by 4 bases and the J gene end by 7 bases; junction bases not matched to a gene: 6. CDR3 size: 15 residues.

The chain combines TRBV5-5 with TRBJ2-4; D is uncertain. Between the trimmed V and J ends, which lost 2 bases and 0 bases, there was a span of 6 bases. Per the germline V gene, CDR1 is SGHKS and CDR2 is YYEKEE (reference sequence). This CDR3 contains 14 residues. CDR3 DNA sequence: TGTGCCAGCAGCTTCAGTCTAGCCAAAAACATTCAGTACTTC. Its translation is CASSFSLAKNIQYF.

This rearrangement joins TRBV3-1 (or the pseudogene TRBV3-2) to TRBJ1-2; 8 nucleotides line up with TRBD1. CDR1 is LGHDT and CDR2 is YNNKEL in the germline V gene (reference sequence). This CDR3 contains 15 residues. With 4 bases clipped from V and 7 bases from J, the junction kept 11 bases outside the gene matches. The CDR3 is CASSPLDRALAGYTF. The CDR3 bases are TGTGCCAGCAGCCCCTTGGACAGGGCGCTCGCTGGCTACACCTTC.

The rearrangement links TRBV7-2 to TRBJ2-7; 14 bases align to TRBD2. Germline trimming cut 7 bases from V and 2 bases from J; bases unmatched to any gene: 4. The CDR3 extends over 15 amino acids. Germline V gene data show CDR1 as SGHTA and CDR2 as FQGNSA. The CDR3 nucleotides read TGTGCCAGCAACTTGGGACTAGCGGGAGCCTACGAGCAGTACTTC. This encodes CASNLGLAGAYEQYF. Full variable domain (outside the CDR3, taken from reference TRBV7-2 and TRBJ2-7): GAGVSQSPSNKVTEKGKDVELRCDPISGHTALYWYRQSLGQGLEFLIYFQGNSAPDKSGLPSDRFSAERTGGSVSTLTIQRTQQEDSAVYLCASNLGLAGAYEQYFGPGTRLTVT.

CDR3 in amino acids: CASSFVGTGGLKEQFF. The CDR3 nucleotides are TGTGCCAGCAGCTTCGTCGGGACAGGGGGATTGAAAGAGCAGTTCTTC. The gene calls are TRBV7-2 and TRBJ2-1, with 11 bases aligning to TRBD1. This CDR3 has 16 residues. The germline V gene encodes CDR1 SGHTA and CDR2 FQGNSA. V shed 3 bases, J shed 10 bases, and the junction held 11 bases outside the gene matches.

The CDR3 reads CASSLGTVRMNTEAFF. CDR3 coding DNA: TGTGCCAGCAGCTTAGGAACAGTCAGGATGAACACTGAAGCTTTCTTT. V usage is TRBV11-3 and J usage is TRBJ1-1; D gene unclear. The V end was cut by 1 base, the J end by 0 bases, with 12 bases between. The CDR3 spans 16 residues. The germline CDR1 and CDR2 sequences are SGHNT and YENEEA.

The CDR3 protein is CASSGGQNTGELFF. The CDR3 nucleotides read TGTGCCAGCAGCGGGGGACAGAACACCGGGGAGCTGTTTTTT. The chain is built from TRBV7-2 and TRBJ2-2; D may be TRBD1 (6 bases). Trimming took off 5 bases at V and 1 base at J, with 8 bases between the two ends. CDR1 SGHTA and CDR2 FQGNSA come from the germline V gene. The CDR3 sequence is 14 residues long.

The CDR3 nucleotides are TGTGCCAGCAGCCAGGAGACTCCCGAGCAGTACTTC. Residues: CASSQETPEQYF. This rearrangement joins TRBV3-1 (or the pseudogene TRBV3-2) to TRBJ2-7; D gene uncertain. CDR1 is LGHDT, CDR2 YNNKEL, per germline (reference sequence). This CDR3 contains 12 residues. Trimming pared 3 bases from V and 6 bases from J, leaving 9 bases between.

V is TRBV19 and J is TRBJ1-1; 8 bases are a match to TRBD1. This CDR3 is 15 amino acids long. The ends lost 6 bases at V and 7 bases at J; junction bases unmatched: 13. Germline CDR1 reads LNHDA; CDR2 reads SQIVND (reference sequence). DNA for the CDR3: TGTGCCAGTAGCCGGACAGGGACCCTTTCCATTGAAGCTTTCTTT. Amino acids: CASSRTGTLSIEAFF. The full variable domain, with the rest looked up from reference TRBV19 and TRBJ1-1, is DGGITQSPKYLFRKEGQNVTLSCEQNLNHDAMYWYRQDPGQGLRLIYYSQIVNDFQKGDIAEGYSVSREKKESFPLTVTSAQKNPTAFYLCASSRTGTLSIEAFFGQGTRLTVV.

The rearrangement joins TRBV15 to TRBJ2-7; 8 bases match TRBD1. V gave up 1 base and J gave up 1 base; unmatched junction bases: 6. The CDR3 loop spans 16 amino acids. Germline V CDR1 and CDR2: LNHNV, YYDKDF (reference sequence). CDR3 DNA sequence: TGTGCCACCAGCAGAGCAGGGGGCTCCGGATCCTACGAGCAGTACTTC. Translation: CATSRAGGSGSYEQYF.

This clone was recorded once. The rearrangement joins TRBV2 to TRBJ2-3; D possibly corresponds to TRBD2 (6 bases). V dropped 1 base and J dropped 2 bases, with 13 bases sitting between them. The CDR3 length is 16 residues. CDR1 is SNHLY and CDR2 is FYNNEI in the germline V gene. CDR3 coding DNA: TGTGCCAGCAGTGAAGGAACTAGCCGAGTCACAGATACGCAGTATTTT. Its translation is CASSEGTSRVTDTQYF.

The rearrangement links TRBV7-9 to TRBJ1-2, with a possible D match to TRBD1 (6 bases). The V gene's germline CDR1 is SEHNR and CDR2 FQNEAQ (reference sequence). The CDR3 spans 14 residues. Trimming took off 7 bases at V and 3 bases at J, with 15 bases between the two ends. The CDR3 region is CASTRGGVDYGYTF. CDR3 bases: TGTGCCAGCACCCGAGGGGGGGTCGACTATGGCTACACCTTC.

The chain couples TRBV7-2 to TRBJ2-7, with a weak D call TRBD1 (6 bases). Trimming pared 1 base from V and 3 bases from J, leaving 22 bases between. The CDR3 contains 18 residues. From germline, CDR1 is SGHTA and CDR2 FQGNSA. CDR3 sequence: CASSLGGTRQGPLYEQYF. CDR3 nucleotides: TGTGCCAGCAGCTTAGGAGGGACGAGGCAGGGGCCCCTCTACGAGCAGTACTTC. The full variable domain, its missing parts supplied by reference TRBV7-2 and TRBJ2-7, is GAGVSQSPSNKVTEKGKDVELRCDPISGHTALYWYRQSLGQGLEFLIYFQGNSAPDKSGLPSDRFSAERTGGSVSTLTIQRTQQEDSAVYLCASSLGGTRQGPLYEQYFGPGTRLTVT.

This clone has just a few counts. The chain recombines TRBV28 with TRBJ1-5, with TRBD1 matching over 8 bases. The junction had 2 bases not matched to a gene; V was cut back by 5 bases and J by 5 bases. The CDR3 covers 13 residues. The germline gives CDR1 MDHEN, CDR2 SYDVKM. The CDR3 DNA is TGTGCCAGCAGTGGACAGGGCGATCAGCCCCAGCATTTT. Translated: CASSGQGDQPQHF.

The gene calls are TRBV14 and TRBJ2-7; 14 positions agree with TRBD2. Trimming cost V 4 bases and J 5 bases; bases outside gene matches: 22. Germline V CDR1 and CDR2: SGHDN, FVKESK. The CDR3 length is 21 residues. Written as DNA, the CDR3 is TGTGCCAGCAGCCCCCGAGTAGGACTAGCGGGAGGAGCCTCTGACTACGACGAGCAGTACTTC. Its protein is CASSPRVGLAGGASDYDEQYF.

The V and J genes are TRBV5-6 and TRBJ1-1, with D unresolved. The CDR3 runs 16 residues. Trimming removed 0 bases from V and 0 bases from J, with 12 bases in between. CDR1 is SGHDT, CDR2 YYEEEE, per germline. The CDR3 loop is CASSLGGSLLNTEAFF. The CDR3 nucleotides read TGTGCCAGCAGCTTGGGCGGGTCCCTCCTGAACACTGAAGCTTTCTTT.

The gene calls are TRBV5-1 and TRBJ1-4, with 7 bases aligning to TRBD1. The CDR3 covers 15 residues. CDR1 and CDR2 (germline): SGHRS, YFSETQ. V shed 3 bases and J 6 bases; nucleotides not matched to a gene: 8. The CDR3 coding sequence is TGCGCCAGCAGCTATACAGGGGTCGGCGATGAAAAACTGTTTTTT. It encodes CASSYTGVGDEKLFF.

J is TRBJ2-4 and V is TRBV18, with a weak D call TRBD1 (6 bases). This CDR3 has 12 residues. Germline-derived CDR1 and CDR2 are KGHSH and LQKENI. V lost 2 bases and J lost 7, with 6 bases in between. In DNA, the CDR3 is TGTGCCAGCTCACCAGGGGGCAACATTCAGTACTTC. It translates to CASSPGGNIQYF.

This chain connects TRBV27 to TRBJ2-7; TRBD1 is a possible D gene (6 bases). Trimming took 6 bases from V and 6 from J, leaving 6 bases between them. This CDR3 has 10 amino acids. Germline V CDR1 and CDR2: MNHEY, SMNVEV (reference sequence). DNA of the CDR3: TGTGCCAGCAGGGGGGCCGAGCAGTACTTC. Protein: CASRGAEQYF.

J is TRBJ2-7 and V is TRBV30; maybe TRBD1 (6 bases). Germline loops: CDR1 GTSNPN, CDR2 SVGIG (reference sequence). CDR3 length equals 15 residues. V was cut by 2 bases and J by 2 bases, with 16 bases left in between. The CDR3 DNA reads as TGTGCCTGGAGTACACCGCCGCAGGGGACCTACGAGCAGTACTTC. Amino acid sequence: CAWSTPPQGTYEQYF.

The rearrangement uses TRBV6-6 and TRBJ2-3; 12 nucleotides match TRBD2. Germline CDR1 is MNHNY and CDR2 is SVGAGI (reference sequence). V was clipped by 7 bases and J by 4 bases; unmatched bases: 9. CDR3 length: 16 amino acids. The CDR3: CASTLRTSGNSDTQYF. The CDR3, as DNA: TGTGCCAGCACCCTCCGGACTAGCGGGAACTCAGATACGCAGTATTTT.

The chain couples TRBV5-8 to TRBJ1-4, with 8 bases lining up with TRBD1. V dropped 4 bases and J dropped 2; count of bases not matched to a gene: 7. Per the germline V gene, CDR1 is SGHTS and CDR2 is YDEGEE. CDR3 length: 16 residues. The CDR3 reads CASSAGDRNTNEKLFF. The CDR3 DNA sequence: TGTGCCAGCAGCGCGGGGGACAGGAACACTAATGAAAAACTGTTTTTT.